A single sample gave rise to the 23 T cell receptor beta chains below, sequenced in a study of radiotherapy plus CTLA-4 blockade in lung cancer (dated by TCRdb to the late 2010s). Receptor libraries were prepared by the immunoSEQ multiplex PCR assay. TCRdb re-hosts the immuneACCESS table, in-frame sequences only. Its copies lack some clones; in the studies checked, an unresolved V gene accounts for under half of them, and the cause for the rest is not known. This sample is represented by approximately 76,000 clones; about 78% of them were singletons. Approximately 4% of the sample is taken by the ten largest. The sample here was peripheral blood, taken from a patient treated with radiotherapy plus ipilimumab. The receptors were gathered from a human donor with non-small cell lung cancer who had a partial response to radiotherapy plus ipilimumab. Some clones in this sample may be carry-over from other donors' samples.

This clone was found once. V and J are TRBV27 and TRBJ2-1, with a tentative D call TRBD1 (5 bases). Germline CDR1 reads MNHEY; CDR2 reads SMNVEV (reference sequence). CDR3 length equals 14 residues. V lost 6 bases and J lost 8, with 17 bases in between. The CDR3 region is CASSRTPGIDEQFF. Here the CDR3 DNA reads TGTGCCAGCAGCCGGACCCCAGGGATTGATGAGCAGTTCTTC.

This sequence joins TRBV28 and TRBJ2-3; 7 bases are a match to TRBD2. With 10 bases clipped from V and 2 bases from J, the junction kept 6 bases outside the gene matches. CDR3 length: 13 residues. Per the germline V gene, CDR1 is MDHEN and CDR2 is SYDVKM. The CDR3 is CAISSGDTDTQYF. CDR3 DNA sequence: TGTGCCATCTCAAGCGGGGACACAGATACGCAGTATTTT.

This clone occurred a few times. V and J are TRBV6-6 and TRBJ1-4; no reliable D call. CDR3 size: 15 residues. V lost 4 bases, J lost 0 bases, and 9 bases lay in between. The germline gives CDR1 MNHNY, CDR2 SVGAGI (reference sequence). DNA for the CDR3: TGTGCCAGCAGTTTAGTTGAAGCAACTAATGAAAAACTGTTTTTT. Residues: CASSLVEATNEKLFF.

This clone was observed a single time. The CDR3 sequence is CASSLGAGGSSGNTIYF. The DNA of the CDR3 is TGCGCCAGCAGCTTGGGGGCAGGGGGGAGCTCTGGAAACACCATATATTTT. The V call is TRBV5-1, the J call TRBJ1-3; TRBD1 matches 7 bases. The CDR3 runs to 17 residues. The ends lost 0 bases at V and 0 bases at J; junction bases unmatched: 6. CDR1 SGHRS and CDR2 YFSETQ come from the germline V gene.

The chain links TRBV4-2 to TRBJ2-3, with D possibly matching TRBD2 (6 bases). Between the trimmed V and J ends, which lost 4 bases and 0 bases, there was a span of 14 bases. This CDR3 spans 16 amino acids. Germline CDR1 reads LGHNA; CDR2 reads YNFKEQ. The CDR3 coding sequence is TGTGCCAGCAGCCGGACTCTGGGGACTAGCACAGATACGCAGTATTTT. Translating it yields CASSRTLGTSTDTQYF.

J is TRBJ2-1 and V is TRBV11-2; a possible D gene is TRBD2 (5 bases). The CDR3 totals 12 residues. Germline V gene sequence: CDR1 SGHAT, CDR2 FQNNGV. The V and J ends lost 5 bases and 10 bases respectively, with 12 bases between them. DNA of the CDR3: TGTGCCAGCAGCCAGCTAGCCGTCGAGCAGTTCTTC. Translating gives CASSQLAVEQFF.

The J gene is TRBJ2-2, the V gene TRBV7-2; 7 bases are a match to TRBD2. The trim removed 5 bases at V and 7 bases at J, leaving 4 bases unmatched. Germline CDR1 SGHTA, CDR2 FQGNSA. The CDR3 sequence is 13 residues long. CDR3 amino acids: CASSERGNGELFF. The DNA of the CDR3 is TGTGCCAGCAGCGAGCGGGGAAACGGGGAGCTGTTTTTT. Using reference TRBV7-2 and TRBJ2-2 for the parts outside the CDR3, the full variable domain is GAGVSQSPSNKVTEKGKDVELRCDPISGHTALYWYRQSLGQGLEFLIYFQGNSAPDKSGLPSDRFSAERTGGSVSTLTIQRTQQEDSAVYLCASSERGNGELFFGEGSRLTVL.

The rearrangement links TRBV4-2 to TRBJ2-7; 8 nucleotides align to TRBD1. This CDR3 is built from 18 residues. Germline trimming cut 1 base from V and 4 bases from J; bases unmatched to any gene: 15. From germline, CDR1 is LGHNA and CDR2 YNFKEQ. The chain's CDR3 is CASSQADLRGTGGYEQYF. For the CDR3, the DNA is TGTGCCAGCAGCCAAGCCGATCTTAGAGGGACAGGCGGATACGAGCAGTACTTC.

The gene calls are TRBV5-6 and TRBJ1-1; D gene ambiguous. Germline assignment: CDR1 SGHDT and CDR2 YYEEEE. V lost 3 bases and J lost 5, with 14 bases in between. CDR3 length: 14 amino acids. The DNA for the CDR3 is TGTGCCAGCAGCTATCGAGGAGGTGTAACTGAAGCTTTCTTT. It codes for CASSYRGGVTEAFF.

The CDR3 loop is CASSLRSGVSSYNEQFF. The CDR3 DNA reads TGTGCCAGCAGCTTAAGAAGCGGGGTTAGCTCCTACAATGAGCAGTTCTTC. The chain recombines TRBV13 with TRBJ2-1; 7 bases are shared with TRBD2. J gave up 0 bases and V 2 bases, and 7 bases lay outside the gene matches. The CDR3 is made up of 17 amino acids. Germline V gene lookup returns CDR1 PRHDT and CDR2 FYEKMQ (reference sequence).

The chain combines TRBV28 with TRBJ2-5; TRBD1 agrees at 8 bases. J lost 11 bases, V lost 1 base, and 24 bases had no gene match. Germline assignment: CDR1 MDHEN and CDR2 SYDVKM. This CDR3 region has 19 residues. The CDR3 DNA is TGTGCCAGCAGTTTATTTGGTGGGGGACAGGCTGGACCTTTGGGGGAGCAGTACTTC. This codes for CASSLFGGGQAGPLGEQYF.

The rearrangement links TRBV7-6 to TRBJ2-2; D not resolved. Germline V gene lookup returns CDR1 SGHVS and CDR2 FNYEAQ. The CDR3 consists of 15 residues. Trimming removed 1 base from V and 4 bases from J, with 10 bases in between. The CDR3 bases are TGTGCCAGCAGCTTAGGGCCAGGTATCACCGGGGAGCTGTTTTTT. Translation gives CASSLGPGITGELFF. Full variable domain (remainder filled in from reference TRBV7-6 and TRBJ2-2): GAGVSQSPRYKVTKRGQDVALRCDPISGHVSLYWYRQALGQGPEFLTYFNYEAQQDKSGLPNDRFSAERPEGSISTLTIQRTEQRDSAMYRCASSLGPGITGELFFGEGSRLTVL.

This chain's CDR3 is CASTRLPAEGYNEQFF. The CDR3 nucleotides are TGTGCCAGCACCCGACTCCCCGCTGAGGGTTACAATGAGCAGTTCTTC. The V and J genes are TRBV7-6 and TRBJ2-1; D perhaps matches TRBD2 (5 bases). From germline, CDR1 is SGHVS and CDR2 FNYEAQ. The CDR3 runs to 16 residues. Between the trimmed V and J ends, which lost 7 bases and 4 bases, there was a span of 20 bases.

The rearrangement uses TRBV2 and TRBJ1-2; D is uncertain. Germline assignment: CDR1 SNHLY and CDR2 FYNNEI. V was pared by 8 bases and J by 8 bases, with 9 bases between. The CDR3 covers 10 residues. This CDR3 is CASRRSGYTF. CDR3 coding DNA: TGTGCCAGCCGGAGGTCCGGCTACACCTTC.

The chain uses TRBV28 and TRBJ1-6, with TRBD1 as a possible D gene (5 bases). Per the germline V gene, CDR1 is MDHEN and CDR2 is SYDVKM. Trimming pared 7 bases from V and 3 bases from J, leaving 13 bases between. The CDR3 length is 15 residues. This CDR3 reads CASKSGGFYNSPLHF. The CDR3 DNA sequence: TGTGCCAGCAAGTCGGGGGGTTTCTATAATTCACCCCTCCACTTT.

V gene TRBV19 combines with J gene TRBJ2-3; D possibly corresponds to TRBD1 (6 bases). There are 14 residues in the CDR3. CDR1 is LNHDA, CDR2 SQIVND, per germline (reference sequence). The V and J ends lost 10 bases and 4 bases respectively, with 18 bases between them. The CDR3: CATSQGMLADTQYF. The CDR3 DNA follows: TGTGCCACCTCGCAGGGGATGTTGGCAGATACGCAGTATTTT.

This clone was seen a few times. This chain uses TRBV6-5 with TRBJ2-5, with no clear D. The germline gives CDR1 MNHEY, CDR2 SVGAGI. This CDR3 contains 14 residues. With 5 bases removed from V and 5 bases from J, the gap between germline ends came to 15 bases. CDR3 nucleotide sequence: TGTGCCAGCAGTGATTCCCTCGGCGGCGAGACCCAGTACTTC. Its protein product is CASSDSLGGETQYF.

V usage is TRBV15 and J usage is TRBJ2-1; the match to TRBD1 covers 11 bases. Per germline, CDR1 LNHNV and CDR2 YYDKDF (reference sequence). CDR3 length equals 17 residues. The ends lost 3 bases at V and 8 bases at J; junction bases unmatched: 12. CDR3 bases: TGTGCCACCAGCAGGCGCCGGACGGACAGGGGGCGCGATGAGCAGTTCTTC. Translating it yields CATSRRRTDRGRDEQFF.

The chain has TRBV6-5 and TRBJ1-2; TRBD1 matches at 10 bases. The germline V gene has CDR1 MNHEY and CDR2 SVGAGI. This CDR3 region has 14 residues. With V trimmed by 5 bases and J by 6 bases, 6 bases remained unmatched. The CDR3 is CASSARDRGDGYTF. Here the CDR3 DNA reads TGTGCCAGCAGTGCGCGGGACAGGGGTGATGGCTACACCTTC.

This clone has just one count. The chain uses TRBV29-1 and TRBJ2-7, with D tentatively TRBD1 (6 bases). V lost 3 bases, J lost 1 base, and 22 bases lay in between. This CDR3 contains 17 residues. Germline CDR1 and CDR2: SQVTM and ANQGSEA. CDR3 in DNA: TGCAGCGTTGATAACCGGGACACCGAGAAAATGTCCTACGAGCAGTACTTC. Translation: CSVDNRDTEKMSYEQYF.

The chain joins TRBV29-1 to TRBJ2-1; 7 bases match TRBD1. The CDR3 is 14 amino acids. V shed 1 base and J 7 bases; nucleotides not matched to a gene: 7. The germline gives CDR1 SQVTM, CDR2 ANQGSEA. CDR3 coding DNA: TGCAGCGTTGAAGGCGAGGGGGCAGGGAATGAGCAGTTCTTC. It yields the protein CSVEGEGAGNEQFF.

The rearrangement uses TRBV5-4 and TRBJ1-1; 10 bases fit TRBD1. The V gene's germline CDR1 is SGHNT and CDR2 YYREEE (reference sequence). CDR3 length: 17 residues. V lost 2 bases to trimming and J lost 4 bases; unmatched junction nucleotides: 11. Here the CDR3 DNA reads TGTGCCAGCAGCTTCCCCGGGACAGGGGAAATCGGCACTGAAGCTTTCTTT. Translating it yields CASSFPGTGEIGTEAFF.

This CDR3 reads CASSSHRQGGTTEAFF. In nucleotides, the CDR3 is TGTGCCAGCAGCTCCCACCGACAGGGTGGAACCACTGAAGCTTTCTTT. The V call is TRBV7-2, the J call TRBJ1-1; TRBD1 matches at 7 bases. The ends lost 4 bases at V and 4 bases at J; junction bases unmatched: 12. This CDR3 is 16 amino acids long. Germline V gene sequence: CDR1 SGHTA, CDR2 FQGNSA.